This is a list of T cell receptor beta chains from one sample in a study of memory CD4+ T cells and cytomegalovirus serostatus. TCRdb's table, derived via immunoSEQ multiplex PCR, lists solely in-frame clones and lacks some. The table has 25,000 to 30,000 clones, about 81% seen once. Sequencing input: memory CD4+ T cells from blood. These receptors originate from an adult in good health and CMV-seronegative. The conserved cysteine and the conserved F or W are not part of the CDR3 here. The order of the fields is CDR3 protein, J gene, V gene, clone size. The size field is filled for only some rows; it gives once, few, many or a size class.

cdr3_aa: ASSAGTDPYYGYT
j_call: TRBJ1-2
v_call: TRBV5-1
clone_size: -

cdr3_aa: ASSPWGGTGNTIY
j_call: TRBJ1-3
v_call: TRBV27
clone_size: -

cdr3_aa: ASSSTGWVQETQY
j_call: TRBJ2-5
v_call: TRBV2
clone_size: -

cdr3_aa: ASSRERLRLQGEGGYT
j_call: TRBJ1-2
v_call: TRBV11-3
clone_size: -

cdr3_aa: ASSQPSRAVGETQY
j_call: TRBJ2-5
v_call: TRBV4-1
clone_size: -

cdr3_aa: ASSEIDRGGYGYT
j_call: TRBJ1-2
v_call: TRBV5-1
clone_size: -

cdr3_aa: SARGDGFPL
j_call: TRBJ1-1
v_call: TRBV20-1
clone_size: -

cdr3_aa: ASSYPGQWENQPQH
j_call: TRBJ1-5
v_call: TRBV28
clone_size: -

cdr3_aa: ASSLGVRRTDTQY
j_call: TRBJ2-3
v_call: TRBV5-8
clone_size: -

cdr3_aa: ASSTTGLTDTQY
j_call: TRBJ2-3
v_call: TRBV9
clone_size: few

cdr3_aa: ASSLGRGNNEQF
j_call: TRBJ2-1
v_call: TRBV7-9
clone_size: -

cdr3_aa: AIRGLSGQNTEAF
j_call: TRBJ1-1
v_call: TRBV10-3
clone_size: -

cdr3_aa: ASSLRLAGGSEQY
j_call: TRBJ2-7
v_call: TRBV11-2
clone_size: -

cdr3_aa: ASSPRVGLSNTGELF
j_call: TRBJ2-2
v_call: TRBV7-6
clone_size: few

cdr3_aa: ASSQDIEQF
j_call: TRBJ2-1
v_call: TRBV4-1
clone_size: once

cdr3_aa: ASSFGSGYT
j_call: TRBJ1-2
v_call: TRBV5-5
clone_size: -

cdr3_aa: ASSLRAGGTEAF
j_call: TRBJ1-1
v_call: TRBV19
clone_size: -

cdr3_aa: ASSPNDRGSEAF
j_call: TRBJ1-1
v_call: TRBV28
clone_size: -

cdr3_aa: ASSLTDTQY
j_call: TRBJ2-3
v_call: TRBV2
clone_size: -

cdr3_aa: ASRGHGGNTEAF
j_call: TRBJ1-1
v_call: TRBV27
clone_size: few

cdr3_aa: ASTTPWDTSYEQY
j_call: TRBJ2-7
v_call: TRBV7-2
clone_size: -

cdr3_aa: ASSLERITEAF
j_call: TRBJ1-1
v_call: TRBV7-2
clone_size: -

cdr3_aa: ASRRDRGPNYGYT
j_call: TRBJ1-2
v_call: TRBV6-4
clone_size: -

cdr3_aa: ASSESAGRGPSAGEQY
j_call: TRBJ2-7
v_call: TRBV10-1
clone_size: -

cdr3_aa: ASSSDRARYGYT
j_call: TRBJ1-2
v_call: TRBV2
clone_size: few

cdr3_aa: ASSLGVRGREKLF
j_call: TRBJ1-4
v_call: TRBV5-1
clone_size: -

cdr3_aa: ASSWDRTYGYT
j_call: TRBJ1-2
v_call: TRBV25-1
clone_size: -

cdr3_aa: ASSFSGFNYGYT
j_call: TRBJ1-2
v_call: TRBV28
clone_size: -

cdr3_aa: ASSEQDGTEAF
j_call: TRBJ1-1
v_call: TRBV6-4
clone_size: -

cdr3_aa: ASSLAAGDPATQY
j_call: TRBJ2-5
v_call: TRBV5-5
clone_size: once

cdr3_aa: ASSLFGITNEKLF
j_call: TRBJ1-4
v_call: TRBV5-1
clone_size: -

cdr3_aa: ATSMGQGGSPLH
j_call: TRBJ1-6
v_call: TRBV15
clone_size: -

cdr3_aa: ASDRTGGNTEAF
j_call: TRBJ1-1
v_call: TRBV30
clone_size: -

cdr3_aa: ASSFYRGQGTGELF
j_call: TRBJ2-2
v_call: TRBV5-5
clone_size: -

cdr3_aa: ASSPVGGSTGELF
j_call: TRBJ2-2
v_call: TRBV18
clone_size: few

cdr3_aa: ASQGSINTGELF
j_call: TRBJ2-2
v_call: TRBV5-1
clone_size: -

cdr3_aa: ASSTVQGNTEAF
j_call: TRBJ1-1
v_call: TRBV2
clone_size: few

cdr3_aa: ASSQGGVRSEQF
j_call: TRBJ2-1
v_call: TRBV6-6
clone_size: -

cdr3_aa: ASSLRAGEWETQY
j_call: TRBJ2-5
v_call: TRBV28
clone_size: -

cdr3_aa: ASSGDNSPLH
j_call: TRBJ1-6
v_call: TRBV6-5
clone_size: -

cdr3_aa: ASREQYGGITQPQH
j_call: TRBJ1-5
v_call: TRBV6-1
clone_size: -

cdr3_aa: ASSLGVGTEAF
j_call: TRBJ1-1
v_call: TRBV5-5
clone_size: -

cdr3_aa: ASSRLENDGYT
j_call: TRBJ1-2
v_call: TRBV6-5
clone_size: -

cdr3_aa: ASSQDRDEQY
j_call: TRBJ2-7
v_call: TRBV5-4
clone_size: -

cdr3_aa: ASSSTGRDSEAF
j_call: TRBJ1-1
v_call: TRBV7-4
clone_size: -

cdr3_aa: ASSSTVNTEAF
j_call: TRBJ1-1
v_call: TRBV7-9
clone_size: few

cdr3_aa: ASSFSGDRGDGYT
j_call: TRBJ1-2
v_call: TRBV27
clone_size: -

cdr3_aa: ASSYSGRSTDTQY
j_call: TRBJ2-3
v_call: TRBV6-5
clone_size: once

cdr3_aa: ASSPERPPIDNEKLF
j_call: TRBJ1-4
v_call: TRBV18
clone_size: -

cdr3_aa: ASREDSSYNSPLH
j_call: TRBJ1-6
v_call: TRBV19
clone_size: -

cdr3_aa: ASSWTSGGASTYEQY
j_call: TRBJ2-7
v_call: TRBV5-1
clone_size: few

cdr3_aa: ASSLGGLSSTDTQY
j_call: TRBJ2-3
v_call: TRBV5-1
clone_size: -

cdr3_aa: ASSLGLAGAYEQY
j_call: TRBJ2-7
v_call: TRBV7-2
clone_size: -

cdr3_aa: AWSTKTGGSQPQH
j_call: TRBJ1-5
v_call: TRBV30
clone_size: -

cdr3_aa: ASRNRESAF
j_call: TRBJ1-1
v_call: TRBV10-2
clone_size: -

cdr3_aa: ASSTTGVLTRTEAF
j_call: TRBJ1-1
v_call: TRBV19
clone_size: -

cdr3_aa: ASSFANTEAF
j_call: TRBJ1-1
v_call: TRBV5-1
clone_size: -

cdr3_aa: ASSSGTGGETQY
j_call: TRBJ2-5
v_call: TRBV7-9
clone_size: -

cdr3_aa: ASSPGTTQSGELF
j_call: TRBJ2-2
v_call: TRBV7-9
clone_size: -

cdr3_aa: ASSILAGAGAKNIQY
j_call: TRBJ2-4
v_call: TRBV19
clone_size: -